This section outlines one T cell receptor beta chain sequence together with its context. Profiled with immunoSEQ multiplex PCR; TCRdb holds only in-frame clones, not every one. In the table there are about 80,000 clones, more than 80% of which are singletons. The sample comes from a study of blood T cell repertoires in COVID-19. The sample comprised peripheral blood. The TCR originated in a human donor in a cohort sampled during active COVID-19.

This CDR3 is CASSLRGQGYNEQFF. The CDR3 DNA reads as TGTGCCAGCAGCTTACGGGGACAGGGGTACAATGAGCAGTTCTTC. This rearrangement joins TRBV7-9 to TRBJ2-1; 10 nucleotides line up with TRBD1. V lost 2 bases to trimming and J lost 4 bases; unmatched junction nucleotides: 2. Germline V gene lookup returns CDR1 SEHNR and CDR2 FQNEAQ (reference sequence). The CDR3 contains 15 residues.